This TCR beta chain was sequenced for a study of cytomegalovirus exposure and HLA in healthy donors. The PCR contained 60 Vbeta and 13 Jbeta primers. The assay was immunoSEQ multiplex PCR, and TCRdb's table has in-frame clones only and misses some. This table holds 95,000 to 130,000 clones, around three quarters found once. This clone was counted a single time. Germline-derived CDR1 and CDR2 are SGHTA and FQGTGA. V was clipped by 5 bases and J by 5 bases, with 18 bases between them. This CDR3 region has 15 residues. Material: PBMCs. The TCR sequence derives from a man in his thirties or forties in good health and CMV-seropositive. The rearrangement uses TRBV7-3 and TRBJ1-1; a weak D match, TRBD1 (6 bases). The CDR3 region is CASSLGPTGTTEAFF. The CDR3 DNA sequence: TGTGCCAGCAGCCTAGGGCCGACAGGTACTACTGAAGCTTTCTTT.